Included here is one TCR beta chain sequence, with context. Methods used by the authors: Amplification of reference gene primers provided the estimated nucleated cell counts. The method was immunoSEQ multiplex PCR; TCRdb's version includes in-frame clones alone and lacks a portion of them. V, J and clone size derive from that table, while D and trimming were established from the DNA sequence. The sample lists around 28,000 clones; roughly 90% were seen once. This entry comes from a study of blood T cell repertoires in COVID-19. Study details: From the United States, Italy and Spain came samples of acute and convalescent COVID-19. PBMCs, B-cell-depleted T cells, or T cells provided the cDNA or gDNA that made up the material.

Germline V gives CDR1 MNHEY, CDR2 SVGEGT. The CDR3 length is 14 residues. Trimming left V 5 bases short and J 7 bases short, with 18 bases between. This receptor was obtained from a human donor in a cohort sampled during active COVID-19. This chain links TRBV6-2 or TRBV6-3 with TRBJ2-7; tentatively, D is TRBD2 (6 bases). The sequenced material came from peripheral blood. DNA for the CDR3: TGTGCCAGCAGTAGTCGGGGGTGGCCGCGGGAGCAGTACTTC. Translating it yields CASSSRGWPREQYF.